Listed below are T cell receptor beta chains from one sample, sequenced in a study of cytomegalovirus exposure and HLA in healthy donors. TCRdb's copy holds only in-frame clones and misses some; the assay was immunoSEQ multiplex PCR. This sample has 70,000 to 90,000 clones, with roughly two thirds found just once. Sequencing input: PBMCs. These receptor sequences come from a man aged 55 to 70 in good health and CMV-seropositive. The CDR3 runs from the conserved cysteine through the conserved F or W. The D gene is left open where the match is weak. Not all rows give a size; the values are once, few, many and, for expanded clones, a class.

j_call clone_size v_call d_call cdr3_nt cdr3_aa
TRBJ1-1 NA TRBV6-6 NA TGTGCCACCCAAACTTTCACTGAAGCTTTCTTT CATQTFTEAFF
TRBJ2-5 NA TRBV9 NA TGTGCCAGCAGCGTAGGTGGCGCCCTGGAGGCCCAGTACTTC CASSVGGALEAQYF
TRBJ1-5 few TRBV18 TRBD1 TGTGCCAGCTCACCACGACAGGGGGACAATCAGCCCCAGCATTTT CASSPRQGDNQPQHF
TRBJ2-3 NA TRBV9 TRBD2 TGTGCCAGCAGCACCCGGACTAGCGGGAGGGCAGATACGCAGTATTTT CASSTRTSGRADTQYF
TRBJ2-1 once TRBV2 TRBD2 TGTGCCTGCCCCTACCCACTGACTAGCGGGAGGGCGGGTAGTCAGTTCTTC CACPYPLTSGRAGSQFF
TRBJ1-3 NA TRBV5-1 TRBD1 TGCGCCAGCGGCTCATACCCCCCCGGGACAGGGGGCTTTGGAAACACCATATATTTT CASGSYPPGTGGFGNTIYF
TRBJ2-1 NA TRBV6-4 NA TGTGCCAGCAGTGACTCGACTGAAAATGAGCAGTTCTTC CASSDSTENEQFF
TRBJ1-2 NA TRBV9 NA TGTGCCAGCAGCGGAGGGGGACGCTACACCTTC CASSGGGRYTF
TRBJ1-2 NA TRBV18 NA TGTGCCAGCTCACCACAGCGGAGGGGTGACTATGGCTACACCTTC CASSPQRRGDYGYTF
TRBJ2-2 NA TRBV7-2 TRBD2 TGTGCCAGCAGCTTCATAGCGGGGGGGCTTTTTGGCGGGGAGCTGTTTTTT CASSFIAGGLFGGELFF
TRBJ2-5 NA TRBV7-6 NA TGTGCCAGCAGCTTAAGTACCGGGACACGGGTAGAGACCCAGTACTTC CASSLSTGTRVETQYF
TRBJ1-2 NA TRBV27 NA TGTGCCAGCAGTTTAACCCCTACCGCCTATGGCTACACCTTC CASSLTPTAYGYTF
TRBJ2-3 NA TRBV7-2 NA TGTGCCAGCAGCCTCACAGATACGCAGTATTTT CASSLTDTQYF
TRBJ2-1 NA TRBV5-5 TRBD2 TGTGCCAGCAGCTTTGGGACTAGCGGGAGGGCCTTACTAAGCGATGAGCAGTTCTTC CASSFGTSGRALLSDEQFF
TRBJ2-3 NA TRBV5-6 NA TGTGCCAGCAGCTTGTGGGACAATACTCTTACAGATACGCAGTATTTT CASSLWDNTLTDTQYF
TRBJ1-1 NA TRBV6-6 NA TGTGCCAGCAGAGACTTCAGCCGATTGAACACTGAAGCTTTCTTT CASRDFSRLNTEAFF
TRBJ2-7 NA TRBV12-5 NA TGTGCTAGTGCGAGAGAACGTCCGGGAGTGGGGAACGAGCAGTACTTC CASARERPGVGNEQYF
TRBJ2-5 NA TRBV6-6 NA TGTGCCAGCAGTTACTCGAGGGGACACCTGGAAGAGACCCAGTACTTC CASSYSRGHLEETQYF
TRBJ2-7 NA TRBV28 TRBD2 TGTGCCAGCAGTTTTAAGCGGGGGTCCTACGAGCAGTACTTC CASSFKRGSYEQYF
TRBJ2-1 NA TRBV2 TRBD2 TGTGCCAGTGAGCGGGAAATCTACAATGAGCAGTTCTTC CASEREIYNEQFF
TRBJ2-7 NA TRBV16 TRBD1 TGTGCCAGCAGCCAATTAGAGGGGGCGCGCTACGAGCAGTACTTC CASSQLEGARYEQYF
TRBJ2-7 once TRBV13 NA TGTGCCAGCAGCACCCGCCTCCAGCGGGTGGTTTACGAGCAGTACTTC CASSTRLQRVVYEQYF
TRBJ1-6 NA TRBV28 NA TGTGCCAGCAGTGCAAGGAGCTCCTATAATTCACCCCTCCACTTT CASSARSSYNSPLHF
TRBJ2-7 NA TRBV4-1 NA TGCGCCAGCAGCCCCCTTGGTTTCTCCGGCGAGCAGTACTTC CASSPLGFSGEQYF
TRBJ2-1 NA TRBV11-2 NA TGTGCCAGCAGCTTAGGGTCGAGAGGCGGGCCTTCCTACAATGAGCAGTTCTTC CASSLGSRGGPSYNEQFF
TRBJ2-1 NA TRBV9 TRBD2 TGTGCCAGCAGCGTAGGGATAGCGGGAGGTCTCTACAATGAGCAGTTCTTC CASSVGIAGGLYNEQFF
TRBJ2-5 NA TRBV5-1 NA TGCGCCAGCAGGGCGGGACAGTACCAAGAGACCCAGTACTTC CASRAGQYQETQYF
TRBJ1-3 NA TRBV10-3 NA TGTGCCATCAGTGAAGGACTGTCTGGAAACACCATATATTTT CAISEGLSGNTIYF
TRBJ2-6 NA TRBV4-3 TRBD1 TGCGCCAGCAGCCAAAAATACACACCGGGACAGTGGGGCTCTGGGGCCAACGTCCTGACTTTC CASSQKYTPGQWGSGANVLTF
TRBJ1-1 NA TRBV7-9 TRBD1 TGTGCCAGCAGCTTGGGACAGATCGAAGCTTTCTTT CASSLGQIEAFF
TRBJ2-1 NA TRBV7-2 NA TGTGCCAGCAGCCTGGGGACAAGTGGGTACAATGAGCAGTTCTTC CASSLGTSGYNEQFF
TRBJ1-5 NA TRBV5-1 NA TGCGCCAGCAGCTTGGTGGCGGGGAGCAATCAGCCCCAGCATTTT CASSLVAGSNQPQHF
TRBJ2-1 NA TRBV11-2 NA TGTGCCAGCAGCCCAACCTGGGGCAGGGTGGGGTCCAATGAGCAGTTCTTC CASSPTWGRVGSNEQFF
TRBJ1-3 few TRBV9 NA TGTGCCAGCAGCAGCCCGATAGGGGGATCTGGAAACACCATATATTTT CASSSPIGGSGNTIYF
TRBJ2-7 NA TRBV7-9 NA TGTGCCAGCAGCTCAGGACTGGTAGAGGAGTACTTC CASSSGLVEEYF
TRBJ2-5 NA TRBV30 NA TGTGCCTGGAGTGGAAGGGGCCAAGAGACCCAGTACTTC CAWSGRGQETQYF
TRBJ1-2 NA TRBV28 TRBD1 TGTGCCAGCAGTTTTCCCGGGACAGGGGGTAATGGCTACACCTTC CASSFPGTGGNGYTF
TRBJ2-7 NA TRBV5-4 TRBD1 TGTGCCAGCAGCTTGGGAGGGACAGGTGCCTACGAGCAGTACTTC CASSLGGTGAYEQYF
TRBJ2-3 NA TRBV7-6 NA TGTGCCAGCAGCGAGGCGGACGGACTCCGCACAGATACGCAGTATTTT CASSEADGLRTDTQYF
TRBJ2-2 NA TRBV10-3 NA TGTGCCATCAGCCGGGCAGGGGCCGGGGAGCTGTTTTTT CAISRAGAGELFF
TRBJ2-1 NA TRBV7-3 TRBD1 TGTGCCAGCAGCTTAAACAGGGGAAGGTTCGATGAGCAGTTCTTC CASSLNRGRFDEQFF
TRBJ1-1 NA TRBV5-1 NA TGCGCCAGCAGGGCGGGGGCAGGGAACACTGAAGCTTTCTTT CASRAGAGNTEAFF
TRBJ1-6 once TRBV18 TRBD1 TGTGCCAGCTCGCCGGGACAGGGAGGAAATAATTCACCCCTCCACTTT CASSPGQGGNNSPLHF
TRBJ2-1 NA TRBV7-9 NA TGTGCCAGCTACGAGGGATTGGGCAATGAGCAGTTCTTC CASYEGLGNEQFF
TRBJ2-1 once TRBV14 TRBD2 TGTGCCAGCAGCCAAGGAGCTAGCGGCTACAATGAGCAGTTCTTC CASSQGASGYNEQFF
TRBJ1-2 NA TRBV15 TRBD1 TGTGCCACCAGCAGAGTTGGGACAGGGGCTTTTAACTATGGCTACACCTTC CATSRVGTGAFNYGYTF
TRBJ2-1 NA TRBV27 NA TGTGCCAGCAGTTTATATCCGGACAGCTCTGGCAATGAGCAGTTCTTC CASSLYPDSSGNEQFF
TRBJ2-1 NA TRBV25-1 NA TGTGCCAGCAGTGAAGTTACAGCGGGTTGGGCTGAGCAGTTCTTC CASSEVTAGWAEQFF
TRBJ1-1 once TRBV19 NA TGTGCCAGTAGTATAAGAAGGCAGGGAAACACTGAAGCTTTCTTT CASSIRRQGNTEAFF
TRBJ1-6 NA TRBV2 TRBD1 TGTGCCAGCAGTGGAGACAGGGGGTCTAATTCACCCCTCCACTTT CASSGDRGSNSPLHF
TRBJ2-5 NA TRBV7-9 TRBD1 TGTGCCAGCAGCTTAGGGACAGGGGGGCCTCAAGAGACCCAGTACTTC CASSLGTGGPQETQYF
TRBJ1-1 NA TRBV2 TRBD1 TGTGCCAGCAGACACAGGGGTGTGACTGAAGCTTTCTTT CASRHRGVTEAFF
TRBJ1-1 NA TRBV19 TRBD1 TGTGCCAGTAGTGCCGGGACAGTAAGTGAAGCTTTCTTT CASSAGTVSEAFF
TRBJ2-7 NA TRBV2 TRBD2 TGTGCCAGCAGTGACAGGCGGGGGGGCCTCGAGCAGTACTTC CASSDRRGGLEQYF